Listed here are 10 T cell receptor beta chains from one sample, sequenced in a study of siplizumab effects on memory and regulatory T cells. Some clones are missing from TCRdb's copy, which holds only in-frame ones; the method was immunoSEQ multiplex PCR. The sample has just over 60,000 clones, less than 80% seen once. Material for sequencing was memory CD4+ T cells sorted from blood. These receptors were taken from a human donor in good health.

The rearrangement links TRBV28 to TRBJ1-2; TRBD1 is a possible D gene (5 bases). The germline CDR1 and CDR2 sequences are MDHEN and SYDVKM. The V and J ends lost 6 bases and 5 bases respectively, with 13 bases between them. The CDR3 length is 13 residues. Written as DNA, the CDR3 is TGTGCCAGCAGCGCACAGGCGGTATATGGCTACACCTTC. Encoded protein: CASSAQAVYGYTF.

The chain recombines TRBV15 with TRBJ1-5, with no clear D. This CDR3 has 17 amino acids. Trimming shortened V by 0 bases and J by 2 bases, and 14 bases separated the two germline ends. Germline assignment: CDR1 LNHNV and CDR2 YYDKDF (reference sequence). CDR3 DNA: TGTGCCACCAGCAGAGATCGAGGAGGGCAAGGCAATCAGCCCCAGCATTTT. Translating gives CATSRDRGGQGNQPQHF.

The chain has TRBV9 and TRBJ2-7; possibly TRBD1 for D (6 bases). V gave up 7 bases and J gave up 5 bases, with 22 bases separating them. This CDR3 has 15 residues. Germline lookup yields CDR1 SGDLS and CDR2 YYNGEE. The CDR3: CASSRSPRDTHEQYF. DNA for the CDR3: TGTGCCAGCTCCCGTTCTCCACGGGACACCCACGAGCAGTACTTC.

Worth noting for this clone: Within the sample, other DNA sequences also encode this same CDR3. In nucleotides, the CDR3 is TGTGCCAGCAGTCCCTTAAGTTCACTAGCGTCCTTCACAGATACGCAGTATTTT. Protein: CASSPLSSLASFTDTQYF. The gene calls are TRBV27 and TRBJ2-3; 7 bases map to TRBD2. Germline lookup yields CDR1 MNHEY and CDR2 SMNVEV (reference sequence). Losses at the gene ends were 5 bases for V and 2 bases for J; bases not matched to a gene: 16. The CDR3 sequence is 18 residues long.

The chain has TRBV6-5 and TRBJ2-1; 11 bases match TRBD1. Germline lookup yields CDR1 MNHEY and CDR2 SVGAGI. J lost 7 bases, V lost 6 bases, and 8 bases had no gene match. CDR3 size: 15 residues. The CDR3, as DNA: TGTGCCAGCAGCTTCGGGACAGGGGGAGGAAATGAGCAGTTCTTC. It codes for CASSFGTGGGNEQFF.

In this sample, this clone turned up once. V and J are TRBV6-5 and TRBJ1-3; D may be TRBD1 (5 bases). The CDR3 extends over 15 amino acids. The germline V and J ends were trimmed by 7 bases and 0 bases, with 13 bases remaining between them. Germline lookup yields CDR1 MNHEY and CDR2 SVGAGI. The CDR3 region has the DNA TGTGCCAGCATCTCAGACAGAGGCTCTGGAAACACCATATATTTT. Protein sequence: CASISDRGSGNTIYF.

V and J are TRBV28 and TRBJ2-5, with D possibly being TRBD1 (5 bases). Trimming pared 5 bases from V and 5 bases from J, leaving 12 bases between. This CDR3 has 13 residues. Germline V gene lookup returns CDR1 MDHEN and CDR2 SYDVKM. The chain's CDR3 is CASSEQVGETQYF. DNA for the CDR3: TGTGCCAGCAGTGAACAGGTTGGGGAGACCCAGTACTTC.

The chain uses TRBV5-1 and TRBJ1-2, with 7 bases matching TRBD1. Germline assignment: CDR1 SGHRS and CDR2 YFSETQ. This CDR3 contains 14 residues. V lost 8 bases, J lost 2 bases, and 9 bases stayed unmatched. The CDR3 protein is CASKDTGANYGYTF. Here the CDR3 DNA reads TGCGCCAGTAAGGACACAGGGGCCAACTATGGCTACACCTTC.

The CDR3: CASSYSSEKDTQYF. The CDR3 DNA follows: TGTGCCAGCAGTTACTCTTCGGAGAAAGATACGCAGTATTTT. The rearrangement links TRBV6-6 to TRBJ2-3; D gene unclear. The CDR3 is 14 residues long. V was clipped by 0 bases and J by 5 bases, with 9 bases between them. Germline V lookup: CDR1 MNHNY, CDR2 SVGAGI (reference sequence).

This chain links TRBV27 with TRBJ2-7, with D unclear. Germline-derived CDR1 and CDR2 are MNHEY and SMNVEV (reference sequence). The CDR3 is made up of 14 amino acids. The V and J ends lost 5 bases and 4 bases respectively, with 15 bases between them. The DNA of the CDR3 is TGTGCCAGCAGTCTAAGTCCAAATTCGTACGAGCAGTACTTC. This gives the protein CASSLSPNSYEQYF.